This T cell receptor (beta chain) was captured by sequencing in a study of cytotoxic CD8 clonotypes in ibrutinib-treated CLL. Study-level background: On average, almost 95,000 productive rearrangements and around 260,000 productive templates per sample.

This clone was counted between two and nine times. As yet, its antigen is unknown. The study's findings and limits: Rare overall, public clonotypes shrank or held steady under therapy.

The CDR3 contains 13 residues. Per germline, CDR1 SGHDT and CDR2 YYEEEE. Trimming removed 7 bases at V and 6 bases at J, with 14 bases between. Sequenced by immunoSEQ multiplex PCR; TCRdb stores in-frame clones only, minus some. Of roughly 13,000 clones listed, around 70% were seen once; the top ten hold 5% to 7%. The receptor was isolated from a human donor with chronic lymphocytic leukemia. This sample comprised PBMCs, obtained before ibrutinib treatment. The V gene is TRBV5-6, the J gene TRBJ2-1, with D tentatively TRBD2 (6 bases). In nucleotides, the CDR3 is TGTGCCAGCGCACGGGAGCGCCGCAATGAGCAGTTCTTC. It translates to CASARERRNEQFF.